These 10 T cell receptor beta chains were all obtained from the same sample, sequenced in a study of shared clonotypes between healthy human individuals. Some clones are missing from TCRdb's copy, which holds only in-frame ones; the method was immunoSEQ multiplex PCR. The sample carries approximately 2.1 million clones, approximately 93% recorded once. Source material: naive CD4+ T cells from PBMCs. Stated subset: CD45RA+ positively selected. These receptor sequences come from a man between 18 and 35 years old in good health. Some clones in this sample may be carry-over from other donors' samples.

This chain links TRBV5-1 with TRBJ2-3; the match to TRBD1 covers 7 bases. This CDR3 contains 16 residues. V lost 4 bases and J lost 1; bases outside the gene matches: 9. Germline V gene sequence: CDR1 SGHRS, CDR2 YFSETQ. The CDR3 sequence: CASSTLGTAGTDTQYF. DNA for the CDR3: TGCGCCAGCAGCACACTAGGGACAGCCGGCACAGATACGCAGTATTTT.

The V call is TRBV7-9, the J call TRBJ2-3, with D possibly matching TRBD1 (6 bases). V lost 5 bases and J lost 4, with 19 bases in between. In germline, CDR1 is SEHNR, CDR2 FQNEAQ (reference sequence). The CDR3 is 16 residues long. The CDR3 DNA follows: TGTGCCAGCAGCACCAACAGGGCCCAGTTCTCAGATACGCAGTATTTT. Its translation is CASSTNRAQFSDTQYF.

The CDR3 DNA reads as TGTGCCAGCAGCCAACAACGGGAGGTTCAGTTCTTC. It yields the protein CASSQQREVQFF. V and J are TRBV7-2 and TRBJ2-1; 7 bases match TRBD2. There are 12 residues in the CDR3. The germline CDR1 and CDR2 sequences are SGHTA and FQGNSA. The V gene end was trimmed by 5 bases and the J gene end by 13 bases; junction bases not matched to a gene: 8.

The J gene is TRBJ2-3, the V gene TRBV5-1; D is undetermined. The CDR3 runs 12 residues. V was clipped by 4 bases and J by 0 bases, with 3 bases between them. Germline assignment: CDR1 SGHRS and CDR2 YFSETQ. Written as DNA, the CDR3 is TGCGCCAGCAGCGTCAGCACAGATACGCAGTATTTT. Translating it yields CASSVSTDTQYF.

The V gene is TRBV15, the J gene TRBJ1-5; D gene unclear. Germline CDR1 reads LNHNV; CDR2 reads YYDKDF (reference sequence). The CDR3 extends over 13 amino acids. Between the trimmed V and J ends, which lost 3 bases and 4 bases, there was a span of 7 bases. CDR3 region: CATSRSVNQPQHF. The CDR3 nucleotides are TGTGCCACCAGCAGGTCAGTGAATCAGCCCCAGCATTTT. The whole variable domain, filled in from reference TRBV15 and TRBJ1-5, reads DAMVIQNPRYQVTQFGKPVTLSCSQTLNHNVMYWYQQKSSQAPKLLFHYYDKDFNNEADTPDNFQSRRPNTSFCFLDIRSPGLGDTAMYLCATSRSVNQPQHFGDGTRLSIL.

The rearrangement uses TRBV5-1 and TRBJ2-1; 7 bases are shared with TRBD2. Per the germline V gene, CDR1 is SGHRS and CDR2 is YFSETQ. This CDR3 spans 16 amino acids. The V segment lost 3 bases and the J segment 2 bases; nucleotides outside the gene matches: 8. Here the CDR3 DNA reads TGCGCCAGCAGCTCCTCTAGCGGAGGGGCCTACAATGAGCAGTTCTTC. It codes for CASSSSSGGAYNEQFF.

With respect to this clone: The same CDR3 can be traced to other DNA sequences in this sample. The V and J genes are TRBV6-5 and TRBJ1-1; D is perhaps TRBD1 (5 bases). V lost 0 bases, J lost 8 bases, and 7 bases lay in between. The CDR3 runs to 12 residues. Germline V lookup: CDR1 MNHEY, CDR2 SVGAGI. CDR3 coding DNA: TGTGCCAGCAGTTACTCGGCAGGGGAAGCTTTCTTT. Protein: CASSYSAGEAFF.

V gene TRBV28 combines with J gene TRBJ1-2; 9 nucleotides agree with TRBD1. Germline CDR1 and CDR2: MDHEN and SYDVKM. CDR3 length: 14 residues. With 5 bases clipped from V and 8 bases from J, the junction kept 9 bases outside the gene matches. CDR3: CASSRRDRAGGYTF. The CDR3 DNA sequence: TGTGCCAGCAGTCGCCGGGACAGGGCGGGCGGCTACACCTTC.

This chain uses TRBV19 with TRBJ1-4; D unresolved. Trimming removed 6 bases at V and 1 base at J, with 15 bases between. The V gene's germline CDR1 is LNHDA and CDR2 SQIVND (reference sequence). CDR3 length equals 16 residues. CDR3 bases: TGTGCCAGTAGCCTTCCCCGGGGAAGAACTAATGAAAAACTGTTTTTT. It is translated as CASSLPRGRTNEKLFF. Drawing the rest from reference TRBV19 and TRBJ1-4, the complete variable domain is DGGITQSPKYLFRKEGQNVTLSCEQNLNHDAMYWYRQDPGQGLRLIYYSQIVNDFQKGDIAEGYSVSREKKESFPLTVTSAQKNPTAFYLCASSLPRGRTNEKLFFGSGTQLSVL.

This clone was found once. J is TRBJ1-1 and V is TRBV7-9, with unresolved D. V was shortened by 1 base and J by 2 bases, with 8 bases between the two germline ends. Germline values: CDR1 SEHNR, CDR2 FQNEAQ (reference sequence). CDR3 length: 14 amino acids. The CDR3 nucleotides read TGTGCCAGCAGCTTAGGTAGCAGTAACACTGAAGCTTTCTTT. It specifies CASSLGSSNTEAFF. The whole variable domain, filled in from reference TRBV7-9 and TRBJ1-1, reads DTGVSQNPRHKITKRGQNVTFRCDPISEHNRLYWYRQTLGQGPEFLTYFQNEAQLEKSRLLSDRFSAERPKGSFSTLEIQRTEQGDSAMYLCASSLGSSNTEAFFGQGTRLTVV.